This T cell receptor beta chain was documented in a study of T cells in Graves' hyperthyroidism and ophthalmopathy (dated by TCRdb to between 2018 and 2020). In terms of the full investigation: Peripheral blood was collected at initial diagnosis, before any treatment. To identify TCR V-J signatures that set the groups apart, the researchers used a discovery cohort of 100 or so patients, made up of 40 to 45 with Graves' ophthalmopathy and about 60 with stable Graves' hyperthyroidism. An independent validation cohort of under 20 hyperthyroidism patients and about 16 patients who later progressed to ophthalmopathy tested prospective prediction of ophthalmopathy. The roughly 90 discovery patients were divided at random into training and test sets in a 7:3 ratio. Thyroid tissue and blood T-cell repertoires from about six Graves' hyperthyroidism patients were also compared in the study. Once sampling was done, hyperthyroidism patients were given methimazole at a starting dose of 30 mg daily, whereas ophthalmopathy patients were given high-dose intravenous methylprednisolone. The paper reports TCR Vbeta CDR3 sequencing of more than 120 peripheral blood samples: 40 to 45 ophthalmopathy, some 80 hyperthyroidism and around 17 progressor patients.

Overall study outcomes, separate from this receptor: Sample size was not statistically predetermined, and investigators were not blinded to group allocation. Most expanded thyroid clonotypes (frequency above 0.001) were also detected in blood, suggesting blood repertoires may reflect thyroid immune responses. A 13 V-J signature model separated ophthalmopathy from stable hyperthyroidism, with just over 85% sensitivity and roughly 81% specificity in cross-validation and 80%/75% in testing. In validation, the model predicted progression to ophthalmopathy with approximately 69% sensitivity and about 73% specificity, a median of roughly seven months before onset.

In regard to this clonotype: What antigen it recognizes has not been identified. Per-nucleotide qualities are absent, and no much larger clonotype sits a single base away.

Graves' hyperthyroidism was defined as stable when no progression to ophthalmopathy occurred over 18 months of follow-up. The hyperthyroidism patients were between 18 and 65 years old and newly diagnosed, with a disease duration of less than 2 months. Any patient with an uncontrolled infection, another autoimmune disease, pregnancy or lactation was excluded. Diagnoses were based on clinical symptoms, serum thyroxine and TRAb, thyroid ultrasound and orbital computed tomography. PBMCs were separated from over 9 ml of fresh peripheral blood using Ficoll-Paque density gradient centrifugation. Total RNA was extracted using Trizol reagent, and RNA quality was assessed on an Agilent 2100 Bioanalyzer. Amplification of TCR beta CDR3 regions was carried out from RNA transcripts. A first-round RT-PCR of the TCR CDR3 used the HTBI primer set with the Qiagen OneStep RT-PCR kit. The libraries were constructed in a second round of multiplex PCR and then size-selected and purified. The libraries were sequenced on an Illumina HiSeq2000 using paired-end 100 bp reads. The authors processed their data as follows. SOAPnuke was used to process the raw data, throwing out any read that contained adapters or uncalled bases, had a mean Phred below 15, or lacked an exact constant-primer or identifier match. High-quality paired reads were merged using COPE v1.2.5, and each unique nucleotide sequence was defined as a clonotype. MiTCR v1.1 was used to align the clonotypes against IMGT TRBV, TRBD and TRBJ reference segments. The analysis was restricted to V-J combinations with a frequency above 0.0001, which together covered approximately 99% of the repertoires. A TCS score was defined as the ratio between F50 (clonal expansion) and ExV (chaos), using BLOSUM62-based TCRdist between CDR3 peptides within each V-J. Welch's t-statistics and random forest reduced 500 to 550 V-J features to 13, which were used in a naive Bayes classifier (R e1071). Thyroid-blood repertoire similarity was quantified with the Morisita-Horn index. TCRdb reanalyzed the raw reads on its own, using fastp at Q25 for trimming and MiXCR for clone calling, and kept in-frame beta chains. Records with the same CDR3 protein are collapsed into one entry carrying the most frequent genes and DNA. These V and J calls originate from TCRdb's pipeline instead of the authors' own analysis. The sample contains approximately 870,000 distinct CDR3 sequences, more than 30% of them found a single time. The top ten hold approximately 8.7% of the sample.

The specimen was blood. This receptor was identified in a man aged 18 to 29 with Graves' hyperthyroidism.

The CDR3: CSLGSPVFEEQYF. At the DNA level, the sequence is TGCAGCTTGGGGAGCCCTGTCTTTGAGGAGCAGTACTTC. Here the chain combines TRBV29-1 and TRBJ2-7; TRBD2 might be the D gene, on 5 matching bases. The CDR3 starts with the cysteine, ends with the phenylalanine, and has 13 residues. Kept here is only the CDR3 DNA, which spans 39 bases and is read in frame from base 1. From a lookup of the germline V gene, CDR1 and CDR2 are SQVTM and ANQGSEA. V is reduced by 8 bases and J by 7 bases, leaving a spacing of 21 bases between them.